The entry that follows covers one T cell receptor (beta chain) sequence. What it binds is not known. Germline V CDR1 and CDR2: DFQATT, SNEGSKA (reference sequence). The CDR3 has 11 residues. V dropped 3 bases and J dropped 5 bases, with 6 bases sitting between them. This entry is derived from a study of T cells in localized non-small cell lung cancer. Notes on the study in general: The study detected a median about 50 of the top 100 tumor clones in adjacent lung. An association was observed between higher blood T cell density and longer overall survival.

Libraries were prepared by immunoSEQ multiplex PCR; TCRdb keeps only in-frame clonotypes and omits some of them. The sample lists more than 45,000 clones, around three quarters occurring once. The V gene is TRBV20-1, the J gene TRBJ2-3; no clear D. The specimen comprised peripheral blood, sampled before any cancer treatment. The clonotype was recovered from a man aged 40 to 75 with stage I squamous cell lung carcinoma. In DNA form, the CDR3 reads TGCAGTGCTAGGACCCTAGATACGCAGTATTTT. Its translation: CSARTLDTQYF.